These 20 T cell receptor beta chains were all obtained from the same sample, sequenced in a study of blood T cell repertoires in COVID-19. Assay: immunoSEQ multiplex PCR; the TCRdb copy retains only in-frame clones and omits some. This table has around 480,000 clones, about nine tenths appearing once. Sequenced input: PBMCs or T cells enriched from blood (not recorded which). The receptor set was obtained from a woman aged 18-35 years who had recovered from COVID-19.

The rearrangement links TRBV7-9 to TRBJ2-2; 8 bases agree with TRBD1. V was pared by 5 bases and J by 2 bases, with 4 bases of the junction left unmatched. CDR1 is SEHNR, CDR2 FQNEAQ, per germline (reference sequence). The length of the CDR3 is 15 residues. The CDR3: CASSRTGSNTGELFF. CDR3 bases: TGTGCCAGCAGCCGGACAGGGAGTAACACCGGGGAGCTGTTTTTT.

The V call is TRBV27, the J call TRBJ2-5, with 7 bases identical to TRBD1. The germline V gene encodes CDR1 MNHEY and CDR2 SMNVEV (reference sequence). Trimming removed 6 bases from V and 3 bases from J; junction bases left unmatched: 4. The CDR3 has 13 residues. Here the CDR3 reads CASSPDREETQYF. The CDR3 DNA follows: TGTGCCAGCAGCCCAGACAGGGAAGAGACCCAGTACTTC.

This chain uses TRBV6-5 with TRBJ1-2; D uncertain. The CDR3 length is 13 residues. The germline gives CDR1 MNHEY, CDR2 SVGAGI. The germline V and J ends were trimmed by 6 bases and 6 bases, with 14 bases remaining between them. In nucleotides, the CDR3 is TGTGCCAGCAGCTTACCCCTCGCGGATGGCTACACCTTC. Translated: CASSLPLADGYTF.

The V gene is TRBV2, the J gene TRBJ1-2, with D unresolved. Per the germline V gene, CDR1 is SNHLY and CDR2 is FYNNEI. Trimming stripped 6 bases from V and 2 bases from J, with 10 bases between. The CDR3 has 13 residues. The DNA for the CDR3 is TGTGCCAGCAGGGAGACTGCCAACTATGGCTACACCTTC. Protein sequence: CASRETANYGYTF.

The chain combines TRBV6-5 with TRBJ2-1; D is possibly TRBD2 (5 bases). Germline assignment: CDR1 MNHEY and CDR2 SVGAGI. Trimming took 10 bases from V and 4 from J, leaving 17 bases between them. This CDR3 has 14 residues. The CDR3 nucleotides are TGTGCCACCTACCGGGAAACTGGTTACAATGAGCAGTTCTTC. This gives the protein CATYRETGYNEQFF.

The V call is TRBV12-5, the J call TRBJ2-3, with a weak D call TRBD2 (5 bases). Trimming pared 7 bases from V and 3 bases from J, leaving 14 bases between. The CDR3 runs to 14 residues. CDR1 and CDR2 from the germline V gene are LGHNT and FRNRAP. The CDR3 reads CASARPGYTDTQYF. DNA for the CDR3: TGTGCTAGTGCCCGACCGGGATATACAGATACGCAGTATTTT.

This chain connects TRBV9 to TRBJ2-3, with D perhaps TRBD2 (5 bases). CDR1 and CDR2 from the germline V gene are SGDLS and YYNGEE. CDR3 length: 14 amino acids. The V and J ends lost 0 bases and 5 bases respectively, with 10 bases between them. CDR3 bases: TGTGCCAGCAGCGTAGATTCGGGAAGAGATACGCAGTATTTT. Encoded protein: CASSVDSGRDTQYF.

V gene TRBV2 combines with J gene TRBJ1-2; 7 nucleotides match TRBD1. The V gene's germline CDR1 is SNHLY and CDR2 FYNNEI. V shed 8 bases, J shed 4 bases, and the junction held 4 bases outside the gene matches. The CDR3 runs to 12 residues. The CDR3 coding sequence is TGTGCCAGCGCCGACAGGGCCTATGGCTACACCTTC. Translated, it gives CASADRAYGYTF.

The rearrangement links TRBV10-2 to TRBJ2-7; D uncertain. V lost 4 bases and J lost 5, with 6 bases in between. This CDR3 contains 11 residues. From germline, CDR1 is WSHSY and CDR2 SAAADI. The CDR3 region has the DNA TGCGCCAGCAGTGGGTCCAACGAGCAGTACTTC. Amino acid sequence: CASSGSNEQYF.

This chain joins TRBV30 and TRBJ2-5; the D gene is possibly TRBD1 (5 bases). CDR1 GTSNPN and CDR2 SVGIG come from the germline V gene (reference sequence). The CDR3 runs to 12 residues. V lost 3 bases, J lost 3 bases, and 8 bases lay in between. The CDR3 DNA is TGTGCCTGGAGCCTGACAGAAGAGACCCAGTACTTC. This codes for CAWSLTEETQYF.

This clone was seen a single time. The rearrangement links TRBV10-3 to TRBJ2-7; the D gene is possibly TRBD1 (6 bases). The germline V gene has CDR1 ENHRY and CDR2 SYGVKD. Trimming took off 2 bases at V and 2 bases at J, with 10 bases between the two ends. The CDR3 sequence is 14 residues long. This chain's CDR3 is CAISEMRTAYEQYF. CDR3 nucleotides: TGTGCCATCAGTGAGATGAGGACAGCCTACGAGCAGTACTTC.

In this sample, this clone turned up many times. The sample contains more than one DNA sequence encoding this CDR3. The rearrangement links TRBV19 to TRBJ1-2; TRBD1 might be the D (5 bases). CDR3 length: 14 amino acids. With 3 bases removed from V and 4 bases from J, the gap between germline ends came to 12 bases. The germline V gene encodes CDR1 LNHDA and CDR2 SQIVND (reference sequence). The CDR3 protein is CASSIGQGGYGYTF. In DNA, the CDR3 is TGTGCCAGTAGTATCGGGCAGGGCGGCTATGGCTACACCTTC.

The V and J genes are TRBV6-6 and TRBJ1-1; perhaps TRBD1 as D (6 bases). The germline V gene encodes CDR1 MNHNY and CDR2 SVGAGI (reference sequence). Trimming took 6 bases from V and 1 from J, leaving 18 bases between them. The CDR3 consists of 16 residues. In DNA form, the CDR3 reads TGTGCCAGCAGCCCGTCAGGGGCGAGGGCGAACACTGAAGCTTTCTTT. The encoded protein is CASSPSGARANTEAFF.

This clone showed up just a few times. The sample carries other DNA sequences with the same CDR3. The V gene is TRBV2, the J gene TRBJ1-1; D remains ambiguous. In germline, CDR1 is SNHLY, CDR2 FYNNEI. V dropped 3 bases and J dropped 7 bases, with 6 bases sitting between them. There are 11 residues in the CDR3. The CDR3 reads CASSERREAFF. The CDR3 DNA reads as TGTGCCAGCAGTGAGAGGCGTGAAGCTTTCTTT.

The V gene is TRBV12-3 or TRBV12-4, the J gene TRBJ2-7; D gene ambiguous. V shed 3 bases and J shed 7 bases, with 10 bases lying between them. CDR3 size: 12 residues. The CDR3 DNA reads as TGTGCCAGCAGTTTGGTGGCGGAAGAGCAGTACTTC. Translating gives CASSLVAEEQYF.

The rearrangement uses TRBV5-1 and TRBJ1-1, with no clear D. Germline V gives CDR1 SGHRS, CDR2 YFSETQ. V was trimmed by 4 bases and J by 0 bases, leaving 16 bases between them. The CDR3 spans 16 residues. The CDR3 DNA reads as TGCGCCAGCAGCCCCGAGGGTAGGCCCATGAACACTGAAGCTTTCTTT. Translation gives CASSPEGRPMNTEAFF.

V is TRBV5-1 and J is TRBJ1-1; D gene uncertain. V dropped 0 bases and J dropped 1 base, with 7 bases sitting between them. The CDR3 covers 14 residues. Per germline, CDR1 SGHRS and CDR2 YFSETQ. The CDR3 reads CASSLGGRNTEAFF. The CDR3 DNA is TGCGCCAGCAGCTTGGGCGGTAGGAACACTGAAGCTTTCTTT.

J is TRBJ2-7 and V is TRBV19, with 9 nucleotides matching TRBD1. Germline lookup yields CDR1 LNHDA and CDR2 SQIVND (reference sequence). The CDR3 loop spans 14 amino acids. V dropped 9 bases and J dropped 4; count of bases not matched to a gene: 10. CDR3 nucleotide sequence: TGTGCCAGGAAACCGGGACAGGGTACATACGAGCAGTACTTC. It is translated as CARKPGQGTYEQYF.

The chain has TRBV30 and TRBJ2-5; TRBD1 is a possible D gene (5 bases). The V end was cut by 2 bases, the J end by 5 bases, with 15 bases between. Germline-derived CDR1 and CDR2 are GTSNPN and SVGIG (reference sequence). The CDR3 has 14 residues. CDR3 sequence: CAWSFWTRQETQYF. In nucleotides, the CDR3 is TGTGCCTGGAGTTTCTGGACCCGACAGGAGACCCAGTACTTC.

The chain is built from TRBV30 and TRBJ1-2; 10 bases align to TRBD1. Germline assignment: CDR1 GTSNPN and CDR2 SVGIG (reference sequence). The CDR3 has 13 amino acids. Trimming at V came to 2 bases and at J to 11 bases, leaving 8 bases not matched to a gene. The CDR3 sequence: CAWSQGTGDSYTF. The CDR3 bases are TGTGCCTGGAGTCAGGGGACAGGGGACAGTTACACCTTC.